These T cell receptor beta chains were read from a single sample in a study of blood T cell repertoires in COVID-19. Profiled with immunoSEQ multiplex PCR; TCRdb holds only in-frame clones, not every one. The table lists about 390,000 clones, about 86% of them singletons. Sequencing used PBMCs or T cells enriched from blood (not recorded which). These receptors were obtained from a woman aged 45-65 years who had recovered from COVID-19. Each CDR3 is given with its conserved first and last residue. The D gene is left open where the match is weak. Only part of the rows carry a size: once, few, many, or a class if the clone is expanded.

size: .; D: .; V: TRBV9; J: TRBJ2-6; DNA: TGTGCCAGCAGCGCGACAGGTCCCTTTCGCTCTGGGGCCAACGTCCTGACTTTC; CDR3: CASSATGPFRSGANVLTF
size: .; D: .; V: TRBV6-5; J: TRBJ1-5; DNA: TGTGCCAGCAACCGCGAAAGAAATCAGCCCCAGCATTTT; CDR3: CASNRERNQPQHF
size: .; D: TRBD1; V: TRBV27; J: TRBJ1-6; DNA: TGTGCCAGCAGTTACGGGACAGGGAATAATTCACCCCTCCACTTT; CDR3: CASSYGTGNNSPLHF
size: .; D: .; V: TRBV7-2; J: TRBJ1-1; DNA: TGTGCCAGCAGCTTAGCAGGGACTGGGGCTGAAGCTTTCTTT; CDR3: CASSLAGTGAEAFF
size: .; D: TRBD1; V: TRBV5-6; J: TRBJ2-1; DNA: TGTGCCAGCAGCTTAAGGACAGGGGGAAACAATGAGCAGTTCTTC; CDR3: CASSLRTGGNNEQFF
size: .; D: .; V: TRBV3-1/TRBV3-2; J: TRBJ1-1; DNA: TGTGCCAGCAGCCGAACCCAAGGCGGCACTGAAGCTTTCTTT; CDR3: CASSRTQGGTEAFF
size: few; D: .; V: TRBV18; J: TRBJ1-5; DNA: TGTGCCAGCTCACCAGAGAGTACCCATCAGCCCCAGCATTTT; CDR3: CASSPESTHQPQHF
size: .; D: .; V: TRBV19; J: TRBJ1-2; DNA: TGTGCCAGTAGTATAAACGACATAAGGGGTGGCTACACCTTC; CDR3: CASSINDIRGGYTF
size: once; D: TRBD1; V: TRBV7-6; J: TRBJ2-2; DNA: TGTGCCAGCAGCTTAGCAAAGGGACAGGGAGGCACCGGGGAGCTGTTTTTT; CDR3: CASSLAKGQGGTGELFF
size: .; D: .; V: TRBV9; J: TRBJ2-3; DNA: TGTGCCAGCAGCCCTCACCCGACTAGACTGGATACGCAGTATTTT; CDR3: CASSPHPTRLDTQYF
size: .; D: .; V: TRBV10-2; J: TRBJ1-1; DNA: TGCGCCAGCACTTCTTCAGGGGCAAACACTGAAGCTTTCTTT; CDR3: CASTSSGANTEAFF
size: .; D: .; V: TRBV27; J: TRBJ1-5; DNA: TGTGCCAGCAGTTTTAGGACGGGCGGGGGACCCCAGCATTTT; CDR3: CASSFRTGGGPQHF
size: .; D: .; V: TRBV4-3; J: TRBJ2-7; DNA: TGCGCCAGCAGCCAAGATCGAGACTGGTACGAGCAGTACTTC; CDR3: CASSQDRDWYEQYF
size: .; D: TRBD1; V: TRBV4-1; J: TRBJ1-4; DNA: TGCGCCAGCAGCCAAGATCGTCCGGGACAGTATGAAAAACTGTTTTTT; CDR3: CASSQDRPGQYEKLFF
size: .; D: TRBD1; V: TRBV18; J: TRBJ1-1; DNA: TGTGCCAGCTCACCTCTGGAGGGGGCGCCCACTGAAGCTTTCTTT; CDR3: CASSPLEGAPTEAFF
size: once; D: TRBD1; V: TRBV7-9; J: TRBJ1-3; DNA: TGTGCCAGCAGCATCCTGCTGGACAGGCCGTGGGGAAACACCATATATTTT; CDR3: CASSILLDRPWGNTIYF
size: .; D: TRBD1; V: TRBV10-3; J: TRBJ1-2; DNA: TGTGCCATCAGAGGACAGGACCTGCGGGGTGGCTACACCTTC; CDR3: CAIRGQDLRGGYTF
size: .; D: .; V: TRBV6-5; J: TRBJ2-7; DNA: TGTGCCAGCAGCCCCGGACAGAGCTACGAGCAGTACTTC; CDR3: CASSPGQSYEQYF
size: .; D: .; V: TRBV27; J: TRBJ2-5; DNA: TGTGCCAGCAGTTCCCGGGAGACCCAGTACTTC; CDR3: CASSSRETQYF
size: .; D: TRBD1; V: TRBV30; J: TRBJ2-5; DNA: TGTGCCTGGAGAACAGGGGGCTTGGAGACCCAGTACTTC; CDR3: CAWRTGGLETQYF
size: .; D: .; V: TRBV4-3; J: TRBJ1-1; DNA: TGCGCCAGCAGCCAATCCGGCGGTGAAGCTTTCTTT; CDR3: CASSQSGGEAFF
size: few; D: .; V: TRBV4-1; J: TRBJ2-6; DNA: TGCGCCAGCAGCCAAGTCGGGGGCTCTGGGGCCAACGTCCTGACTTTC; CDR3: CASSQVGGSGANVLTF
size: .; D: .; V: TRBV13; J: TRBJ1-2; DNA: TGTGCCAGCATCCCAGGATGGGAGTTTCAAACCTATGGCTACACCTTC; CDR3: CASIPGWEFQTYGYTF
size: .; D: .; V: TRBV19; J: TRBJ1-5; DNA: TGTGCCAGTAGCCAGGGACTCTTTTCCCAGCATTTT; CDR3: CASSQGLFSQHF
size: .; D: .; V: TRBV7-9; J: TRBJ1-6; DNA: TGTGCCAGCAGCCTCTCGGACAACCCTTATTCACCCCTCCACTTT; CDR3: CASSLSDNPYSPLHF
size: .; D: .; V: TRBV6-5; J: TRBJ1-3; DNA: TGTGCCAGCAGAGCAGGGTACGGAAACACCATATATTTT; CDR3: CASRAGYGNTIYF
size: .; D: TRBD1; V: TRBV4-1; J: TRBJ1-2; DNA: TGCGCCAGCAGCCGAGACAGGGGCGACTATGGCTACACCTTC; CDR3: CASSRDRGDYGYTF
size: .; D: TRBD1; V: TRBV10-3; J: TRBJ2-1; DNA: TGTGCCATCAGTGGTACAGGGGCCAATGAGCAGTTCTTC; CDR3: CAISGTGANEQFF
size: .; D: TRBD1; V: TRBV6-1; J: TRBJ1-5; DNA: TGTGCCAGCAGGGAAGCCGGGACAGAGTCTTTCTTTAGCAATCAGCCCCAGCATTTT; CDR3: CASREAGTESFFSNQPQHF
size: .; D: TRBD2; V: TRBV7-2; J: TRBJ2-2; DNA: TGTGCCAGCAGCCCGACTAGCACGAACACCGGGGAGCTGTTTTTT; CDR3: CASSPTSTNTGELFF
size: .; D: TRBD1; V: TRBV2; J: TRBJ1-5; DNA: TGTGCCAGCAGTGACGATGGCAGGGGGGACAATCAGCCCCAGCATTTT; CDR3: CASSDDGRGDNQPQHF
size: few; D: .; V: TRBV28; J: TRBJ1-6; DNA: TGTGCCAGCAGTTCCCCAACACGCCGTGATTCACCCCTCCACTTT; CDR3: CASSSPTRRDSPLHF
size: once; D: .; V: TRBV30; J: TRBJ1-1; DNA: TGTGCCTGGAGTGTAGGGGGAATGAACACTGAAGCTTTCTTT; CDR3: CAWSVGGMNTEAFF
size: .; D: .; V: TRBV7-9; J: TRBJ1-3; DNA: TGTGCCAGCAGCGACCGGGACACAAACACCATATATTTT; CDR3: CASSDRDTNTIYF
size: many; D: TRBD1; V: TRBV3-1/TRBV3-2; J: TRBJ1-2; DNA: TGTGCCAGCAGCCTATACGGACAGGGGAGTCGTTTC; CDR3: CASSLYGQGSRF
size: .; D: .; V: TRBV29-1; J: TRBJ1-1; DNA: TGCAGCGTTGAGGGAGTCCTAAACACTGAAGCTTTCTTT; CDR3: CSVEGVLNTEAFF
size: .; D: .; V: TRBV28; J: TRBJ1-1; DNA: TGTGCCAGCAGTCCCGCAGGAGGTATTGGGTTCGTAGCTTTCTTT; CDR3: CASSPAGGIGFVAFF
size: few; D: TRBD1; V: TRBV7-9; J: TRBJ1-6; DNA: TGTGCCAGCAGCTTAGTCCCGGGACAGGTGACACTAAATTCACCCCTCCACTTT; CDR3: CASSLVPGQVTLNSPLHF
size: .; D: TRBD1; V: TRBV2; J: TRBJ1-2; DNA: TGTGCCAGCAGTGAAGGGGTGGGACAGGCAAGAGGCTACACCTTC; CDR3: CASSEGVGQARGYTF
size: .; D: TRBD2; V: TRBV18; J: TRBJ2-2; DNA: TGTGCCAGCTCACCAAGCACTAGCGGGGGAACGACGAACACCGGGGAGCTGTTTTTT; CDR3: CASSPSTSGGTTNTGELFF
size: .; D: .; V: TRBV5-1; J: TRBJ1-1; DNA: TGCGCCAGCTCCCCCGTGAACACTGAAGCTTTCTTT; CDR3: CASSPVNTEAFF
size: once; D: TRBD1; V: TRBV4-1; J: TRBJ1-5; DNA: TGCGCCAGCAGCCAAGCTCCACAGGGGAATCAGCCCCAGCATTTT; CDR3: CASSQAPQGNQPQHF
size: .; D: TRBD1; V: TRBV19; J: TRBJ1-1; DNA: TGTGCCAGTAGTACGGTCCAAACCGGGACAGGTGAAGCTTTCTTT; CDR3: CASSTVQTGTGEAFF
size: .; D: .; V: TRBV12-3/TRBV12-4; J: TRBJ1-2; DNA: TGTGCCAGCAGTTTAGGGACAGTTTATGGCTACACCTTC; CDR3: CASSLGTVYGYTF
size: .; D: .; V: TRBV5-1; J: TRBJ1-1; DNA: TGCGCCAGCAGTCCGACCGGTCGGGTTTGGGACACTGAAGCTTTCTTT; CDR3: CASSPTGRVWDTEAFF
size: .; D: TRBD1; V: TRBV20-1; J: TRBJ1-2; DNA: TGCAGTGCTAGTTGGAGCCGGGACAGGGGAGACGGCTACACCTTC; CDR3: CSASWSRDRGDGYTF
size: .; D: .; V: TRBV2; J: TRBJ1-1; DNA: TGTGCCAGCCGGGGGGGGCCCCGGGGGTTTGAAGCTTTCTTT; CDR3: CASRGGPRGFEAFF
size: .; D: TRBD2; V: TRBV4-2; J: TRBJ2-7; DNA: TGTGCCAGCAGCCAGTCTAGCGGGGGACCGTCCTACGAGCAGTACTTC; CDR3: CASSQSSGGPSYEQYF
size: once; D: .; V: TRBV7-2; J: TRBJ2-7; DNA: TGTGCCAGCAGCTTAGACTTGAGGGTTGGCGAGCAGTACTTC; CDR3: CASSLDLRVGEQYF